Following are 6 T cell receptor beta chains from one sample sequenced in a study of cytomegalovirus exposure and HLA in healthy donors. The PCR had 60 Vbeta and 13 Jbeta primers. Some clones are missing from TCRdb's copy, which holds only in-frame ones; the method was immunoSEQ multiplex PCR. Here the sample spans around 62,000 clones, roughly 80% being singletons. What was sequenced was PBMCs. The origin of the receptors is a woman in her thirties in good health and CMV-seronegative.

This chain uses TRBV28 with TRBJ1-1; 10 bases fit TRBD1. Germline CDR1 and CDR2: MDHEN and SYDVKM. The CDR3 has 16 amino acids. Trimming cost V 4 bases and J 2 bases; bases outside gene matches: 7. For the CDR3, the DNA is TGTGCCAGCAGTTGGGGACAGGGGAGATTCAACACTGAAGCTTTCTTT. Translated, it gives CASSWGQGRFNTEAFF. Combining the CDR3 with reference TRBV28 and TRBJ1-1 gives the whole variable domain DVKVTQSSRYLVKRTGEKVFLECVQDMDHENMFWYRQDPGLGLRLIYFSYDVKMKEKGDIPEGYSVSREKKERFSLILESASTNQTSMYLCASSWGQGRFNTEAFFGQGTRLTVV.

This clone was counted a single time. In DNA, the CDR3 is TGTGCCAGCAGCTTGGGTGACAGGAACACTGAAGCTTTCTTT. It codes for CASSLGDRNTEAFF. V is TRBV7-9 and J is TRBJ1-1; maybe TRBD1 (5 bases). Trimming left V 3 bases short and J 1 base short, with 9 bases between. The CDR3 contains 14 residues. Germline CDR1 reads SEHNR; CDR2 reads FQNEAQ (reference sequence).

In this sample, this clone turned up once. The rearrangement links TRBV7-9 to TRBJ1-3; the D gene is possibly TRBD1 (5 bases). V was clipped by 5 bases and J by 1 base, with 15 bases between them. This CDR3 has 16 amino acids. Germline loops: CDR1 SEHNR, CDR2 FQNEAQ (reference sequence). This CDR3 reads CASSQTVGGSGNTIYF. The CDR3, as DNA: TGTGCCAGCAGCCAAACGGTCGGGGGATCTGGAAACACCATATATTTT.

The chain is built from TRBV7-2 and TRBJ1-1; TRBD1 is a possible D gene (6 bases). Germline CDR1 and CDR2: SGHTA and FQGNSA. V was trimmed by 4 bases and J by 11 bases, leaving 17 bases between them. This CDR3 contains 13 residues. Written as DNA, the CDR3 is TGTGCCAGCAGCTCACAGGGAGGGACACAGGCTTTCTTT. Protein product: CASSSQGGTQAFF.

The chain has TRBV6-5 and TRBJ1-5; 7 nucleotides agree with TRBD1. Unmatched junction bases numbered 3, after V lost 10 bases and J lost 0 bases. The CDR3 is 13 amino acids. Looked up from germline, CDR1 is MNHEY and CDR2 is SVGAGI. The DNA for the CDR3 is TGTGCCACGGGACAGTATAGCAATCAGCCCCAGCATTTT. Translated: CATGQYSNQPQHF.

The chain recombines TRBV28 with TRBJ1-6; the match to TRBD1 covers 8 bases. V lost 7 bases, J lost 9 bases, and 14 bases stayed unmatched. This CDR3 is 16 amino acids long. The V gene's germline CDR1 is MDHEN and CDR2 SYDVKM. CDR3 coding DNA: TGTGCCAGCAATCTCGACAGGGGCGTCGTAAGTTCACCCCTCCACTTT. Translated: CASNLDRGVVSSPLHF. The complete variable domain, with remaining parts taken from reference TRBV28 and TRBJ1-6, reads DVKVTQSSRYLVKRTGEKVFLECVQDMDHENMFWYRQDPGLGLRLIYFSYDVKMKEKGDIPEGYSVSREKKERFSLILESASTNQTSMYLCASNLDRGVVSSPLHFGNGTRLTVT.